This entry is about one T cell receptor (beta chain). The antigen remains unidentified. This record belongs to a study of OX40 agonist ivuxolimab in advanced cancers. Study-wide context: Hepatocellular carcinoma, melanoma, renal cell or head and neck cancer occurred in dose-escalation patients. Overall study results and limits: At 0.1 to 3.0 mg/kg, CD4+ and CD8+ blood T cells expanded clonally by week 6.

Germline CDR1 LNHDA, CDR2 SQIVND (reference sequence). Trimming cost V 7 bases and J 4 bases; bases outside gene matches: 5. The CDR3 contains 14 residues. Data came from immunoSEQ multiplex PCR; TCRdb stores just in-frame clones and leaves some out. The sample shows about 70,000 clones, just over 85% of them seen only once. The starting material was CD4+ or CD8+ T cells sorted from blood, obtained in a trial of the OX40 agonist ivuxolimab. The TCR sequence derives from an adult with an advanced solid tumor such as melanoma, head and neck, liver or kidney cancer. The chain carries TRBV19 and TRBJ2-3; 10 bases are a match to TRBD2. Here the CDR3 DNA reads TGTGCCAGTACCGGGACTAGCGTCTCAGATACGCAGTATTTT. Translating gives CASTGTSVSDTQYF.